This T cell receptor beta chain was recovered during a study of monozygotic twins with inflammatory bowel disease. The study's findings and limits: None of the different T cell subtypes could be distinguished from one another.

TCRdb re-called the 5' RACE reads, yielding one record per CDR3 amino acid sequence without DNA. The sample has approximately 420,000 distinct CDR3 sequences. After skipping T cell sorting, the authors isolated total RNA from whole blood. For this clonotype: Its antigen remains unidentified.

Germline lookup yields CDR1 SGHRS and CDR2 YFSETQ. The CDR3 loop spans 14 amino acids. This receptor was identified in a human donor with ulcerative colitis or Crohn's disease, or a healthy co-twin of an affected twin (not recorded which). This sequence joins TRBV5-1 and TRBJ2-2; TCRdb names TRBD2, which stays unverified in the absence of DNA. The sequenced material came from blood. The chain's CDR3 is CASTRRADTGELFF.